The 26 T cell receptor beta chains below were found in one sample sequenced in a study of identical twins. TCRdb processed the 5' RACE reads anew with MiXCR; each CDR3 protein has one entry. The top ten hold more than 0.75% of the sample, which has about 660,000 distinct CDR3 sequences, over 8.5% seen once. These data were likewise used in another study, on yellow fever vaccine responses in identical twins.

Sequenced material: PBMCs. These receptors all stem from a woman between 18 and 30 years old in good health.

This clonotype has a handful of counts. V usage is TRBV2 and J usage is TRBJ2-3; 9 bases are a match to TRBD2. Germline V gene lookup returns CDR1 SNHLY and CDR2 FYNNEI. V lost 1 base to trimming and J lost 3 bases; unmatched junction nucleotides: 26. CDR3 size: 23 residues. CDR3 bases: TGTGCCAGCAGTGAAGGCCAGGACTCCAAGCGGGTACTAGCGGGTTTGGGAACAGATACGCAGTATTTT. It translates to CASSEGQDSKRVLAGLGTDTQYF.

The sample holds many counts of this clonotype. The V gene is TRBV29-1, the J gene TRBJ2-2; either TRBD1 or TRBD2 may supply D (5 bases each). Trimming took off 6 bases at V and 5 bases at J, with 16 bases between the two ends. Looked up from germline, CDR1 is SQVTM and CDR2 is ANQGSEA. This CDR3 comprises 14 residues. CDR3 DNA: TGCAGCGTACAACCCTCTGGGGGAACCGGGGAGCTGTTTTTT. Translated: CSVQPSGGTGELFF.

This clonotype occurred a few times. This sequence joins TRBV5-5 and TRBJ2-7; 7 bases match TRBD2. V lost 3 bases to trimming and J lost 2 bases; unmatched junction nucleotides: 8. Germline values: CDR1 SGHKS, CDR2 YYEKEE (reference sequence). The CDR3 loop spans 15 amino acids. This CDR3 reads CASSSLAQLTYEQYF. The CDR3, as DNA: TGTGCCAGCAGCTCACTAGCGCAATTAACCTACGAGCAGTACTTC.

The rearrangement uses TRBV4-1 and TRBJ2-7; D is undetermined. The germline CDR1 and CDR2 sequences are MGHRA and YSYEKL. The germline V and J ends were trimmed by 0 bases and 3 bases, with 12 bases remaining between them. The CDR3 runs 15 residues. The CDR3 sequence: CASSQDLVANYEQYF. CDR3 sequence (DNA): TGCGCCAGCAGCCAAGATTTGGTGGCTAACTACGAGCAGTACTTC.

In this sample, this clonotype turned up a few times. This chain links TRBV3-1 with TRBJ2-5, with a tentative D call TRBD2 (6 bases). This CDR3 has 14 residues. Trimming removed 7 bases from V and 7 bases from J, with 19 bases in between. Germline CDR1 LGHDT, CDR2 YNNKEL (reference sequence). The CDR3 spells CASIPSSTAGTQYF. The CDR3 DNA sequence: TGTGCCAGCATCCCAAGTAGTACAGCGGGGACCCAGTACTTC.

The rearrangement links TRBV12-3 or TRBV12-4 to TRBJ2-1; 8 bases match TRBD2. This CDR3 is 14 amino acids long. Trimming took 4 bases from V and 7 from J; bases not matched to a gene: 6. DNA of the CDR3: TGTGCCAGCAGTTCCGGGACTAGAGTGAATGAGCAGTTCTTC. Protein product: CASSSGTRVNEQFF.

This clonotype was seen only a few times. V usage is TRBV15 and J usage is TRBJ1-4; no clear D gene. Trimming pared 3 bases from V and 8 bases from J, leaving 10 bases between. Germline CDR1 is LNHNV and CDR2 is YYDKDF (reference sequence). The CDR3 has 13 residues. The DNA of the CDR3 is TGTGCCACCAGCAGCAAGCTGGGAGAAAAACTGTTTTTT. Amino acids: CATSSKLGEKLFF.

The chain links TRBV30 to TRBJ2-3; D is undetermined. V was trimmed by 1 base and J by 4 bases, leaving 6 bases between them. CDR3 length: 12 residues. Germline CDR1 is GTSNPN and CDR2 is SVGIG (reference sequence). This CDR3 is CAWSGGPDTQYF. Here the CDR3 DNA reads TGTGCCTGGAGTGGAGGCCCAGATACGCAGTATTTT.

The V and J genes are TRBV4-1 and TRBJ1-5; 8 bases match TRBD1. The germline V gene encodes CDR1 MGHRA and CDR2 YSYEKL. With 4 bases clipped from V and 0 bases from J, the junction kept 14 bases outside the gene matches. The CDR3 covers 19 residues. The DNA of the CDR3 is TGCGCCAGCAGCCCCCTACCGGGACAGGACTACTCTAGCAATCAGCCCCAGCATTTT. Translated: CASSPLPGQDYSSNQPQHF.

The V call is TRBV6-1, the J call TRBJ2-6; tentative D call: TRBD2 (5 bases). The CDR3 is 15 residues long. Germline V gene data show CDR1 as MNHNS and CDR2 as SASEGT. V dropped 7 bases and J dropped 1 base, with 11 bases sitting between them. CDR3 in DNA: TGTGCCAGCAACCCCCGGGGATCTGGGGCCAACGTCCTGACTTTC. It is translated as CASNPRGSGANVLTF.

The chain employs TRBV7-2 and TRBJ2-3; TRBD2 agrees at 10 bases. This CDR3 has 16 amino acids. V dropped 5 bases and J dropped 7; count of bases not matched to a gene: 12. Germline V CDR1 and CDR2: SGHTA, FQGNSA. The CDR3 loop reads CASSTLAGLPFNTQYF. In nucleotides, the CDR3 is TGTGCCAGCAGCACACTAGCGGGGCTCCCATTTAATACGCAGTATTTT. The full variable domain, its missing parts supplied by reference TRBV7-2 and TRBJ2-3, is GAGVSQSPSNKVTEKGKDVELRCDPISGHTALYWYRQSLGQGLEFLIYFQGNSAPDKSGLPSDRFSAERTGGSVSTLTIQRTQQEDSAVYLCASSTLAGLPFNTQYFGPGTRLTVL.

V usage is TRBV28 and J usage is TRBJ2-1, with 7 bases aligning to TRBD2. The CDR3 is 16 amino acids. In germline, CDR1 is MDHEN, CDR2 SYDVKM. Unmatched junction bases numbered 10, after V lost 5 bases and J lost 3 bases. CDR3 protein: CASSPRGGGVYNEQFF. The CDR3 DNA follows: TGTGCCAGCAGTCCTCGTGGGGGGGGGGTCTACAATGAGCAGTTCTTC.

This chain uses TRBV5-1 with TRBJ1-1, with D possibly being TRBD1 (6 bases). The CDR3 loop spans 17 amino acids. The V gene lost 2 bases and the J gene lost 1 base, with 18 bases spanning the gap. CDR1 and CDR2 from the germline V gene are SGHRS and YFSETQ. The CDR3 coding sequence is TGCGCCAGCAGCTTCCGCCTCAACAGGGAGAAGAACACTGAAGCTTTCTTT. Its protein is CASSFRLNREKNTEAFF.

The sample holds a few counts of this clonotype. The rearrangement uses TRBV24-1 and TRBJ2-1, with D uncertain. The CDR3 is 13 residues long. With 7 bases removed from V and 9 bases from J, the gap between germline ends came to 15 bases. CDR1 KGHDR and CDR2 SFDVKD come from the germline V gene. The CDR3: CATRSSTSIEQFF. CDR3 coding DNA: TGTGCCACCAGGTCCTCCACGTCCATTGAGCAGTTCTTC.

This clonotype was seen more than once but under ten times. This sequence joins TRBV28 and TRBJ1-6; 7 nucleotides agree with TRBD1. The CDR3 length is 17 residues. Trimming at V came to 1 base and at J to 7 bases, leaving 10 bases not matched to a gene. The V gene's germline CDR1 is MDHEN and CDR2 SYDVKM. The chain's CDR3 is CASSLFGQGVWNSPLHF. The CDR3 coding sequence is TGTGCCAGCAGTTTATTCGGCCAGGGGGTTTGGAATTCACCCCTCCACTTT.

The CDR3 region has the DNA TGTGCCAGCAGCCAACGCCAGGGCGATGGCTACACCTTC. This encodes CASSQRQGDGYTF. The chain has TRBV3-1 and TRBJ1-2, with D perhaps matching TRBD1 (5 bases). The CDR3 totals 13 residues. Trimming left V 2 bases short and J 6 bases short, with 10 bases between. CDR1 and CDR2 from the germline V gene are LGHDT and YNNKEL (reference sequence).

The chain combines TRBV11-2 with TRBJ2-1, with 8 bases lining up with TRBD2. With V trimmed by 8 bases and J by 1 base, 7 bases remained unmatched. Germline CDR1 SGHAT, CDR2 FQNNGV. The CDR3 length is 15 residues. CDR3 protein: CASGTRGESYNEQFF. DNA for the CDR3: TGTGCCAGCGGGACGCGGGGGGAGTCCTACAATGAGCAGTTCTTC.

This clonotype was counted between two and nine times. This chain uses TRBV28 with TRBJ1-2; no firm D call. Germline assignment: CDR1 MDHEN and CDR2 SYDVKM. This CDR3 has 14 residues. Trimming left V 7 bases short and J 0 bases short, with 12 bases between. The CDR3 is CASTQVVTNYGYTF. Here the CDR3 DNA reads TGTGCCAGCACCCAAGTGGTTACTAACTATGGCTACACCTTC.

This clonotype was counted only a few times. V gene TRBV20-1 combines with J gene TRBJ2-1; 9 nucleotides align to TRBD2. The length of the CDR3 is 16 residues. The germline V gene encodes CDR1 DFQATT and CDR2 SNEGSKA (reference sequence). J gave up 3 bases and V 1 base, and 7 bases lay outside the gene matches. CDR3 in amino acids: CSARVTSGPNYNEQFF. The CDR3 nucleotides are TGCAGTGCTAGAGTGACTAGCGGACCTAACTACAATGAGCAGTTCTTC.

The rearrangement joins TRBV7-2 to TRBJ1-6; D unclear. CDR1 is SGHTA and CDR2 is FQGNSA in the germline V gene. This CDR3 has 16 residues. Trimming pared 5 bases from V and 0 bases from J, leaving 11 bases between. DNA for the CDR3: TGTGCCAGCAGCGAGCCAGAGGGCTCCTATAATTCACCCCTCCACTTT. Translation gives CASSEPEGSYNSPLHF. The full variable domain, with the rest looked up from reference TRBV7-2 and TRBJ1-6, is GAGVSQSPSNKVTEKGKDVELRCDPISGHTALYWYRQSLGQGLEFLIYFQGNSAPDKSGLPSDRFSAERTGGSVSTLTIQRTQQEDSAVYLCASSEPEGSYNSPLHFGNGTRLTVT.

The chain couples TRBV5-1 to TRBJ2-1; the match to TRBD2 covers 14 bases. The germline V gene has CDR1 SGHRS and CDR2 YFSETQ. The CDR3 is 18 amino acids. V lost 2 bases and J lost 7; bases outside the gene matches: 11. The CDR3 protein is CASSFRTSGRLMENEQFF. In DNA form, the CDR3 reads TGCGCCAGCAGCTTCCGGACTAGCGGGAGGTTAATGGAGAATGAGCAGTTCTTC.

The V call is TRBV6-2 or TRBV6-3, the J call TRBJ2-1; TRBD1 matches at 7 bases. J lost 9 bases, V lost 7 bases, and 6 bases had no gene match. The CDR3 extends over 12 amino acids. Germline V gene data show CDR1 as MNHEY and CDR2 as SVGEGT. The CDR3 sequence is CASKKGAREQFF. CDR3 bases: TGTGCCAGCAAAAAGGGGGCACGTGAGCAGTTCTTC.

This chain joins TRBV7-9 and TRBJ2-7; TRBD1 matches at 7 bases. J was trimmed by 3 bases and V by 4 bases; bases with no gene match: 3. Germline V gene lookup returns CDR1 SEHNR and CDR2 FQNEAQ (reference sequence). The CDR3 totals 13 residues. CDR3 coding DNA: TGTGCCAGCAGCTATACAGGGGTCTACGAGCAGTACTTC. It specifies CASSYTGVYEQYF.

The CDR3 protein is CASKDRNTDTQYF. The CDR3 DNA is TGTGCCAGTAAGGACCGAAACACAGATACGCAGTATTTT. The chain employs TRBV7-9 and TRBJ2-3; D is unclear. The CDR3 is 13 residues long. The ends were cut back, 9 bases at V and 2 bases at J, with 12 bases in the middle. Germline V CDR1 and CDR2: SEHNR, FQNEAQ (reference sequence).

This clonotype was found a few times. The chain carries TRBV7-3 and TRBJ2-1; maybe TRBD1 (6 bases). The length of the CDR3 is 16 residues. V gave up 5 bases and J gave up 6 bases, with 20 bases separating them. Germline V gene data show CDR1 as SGHTA and CDR2 as FQGTGA. The CDR3, as DNA: TGTGCCAGCAGCGCACAGGGCCGAGCCACCTCCAATGAGCAGTTCTTC. Its translation: CASSAQGRATSNEQFF.

The chain's CDR3 is CSVRSASGNTIYF. The CDR3 DNA is TGCAGCGTGCGATCAGCCTCTGGAAACACCATATATTTT. The J gene is TRBJ1-3, the V gene TRBV29-1; no reliable D call. The germline V gene encodes CDR1 SQVTM and CDR2 ANQGSEA. The CDR3 spans 13 residues. V gave up 6 bases and J gave up 0 bases, with 9 bases separating them.